This TCR beta chain was identified during a study of shared clonotypes between healthy human individuals. CDR1 and CDR2 (germline): SGHRS, YFSETQ. This CDR3 contains 14 residues. Trimming took 3 bases from V and 4 from J; bases not matched to a gene: 4. The run depth of the assay was deep. Per the original methods: As immunoSEQ supplied junction-only sequences (without quality scores), filtering differed. The repertoire was sequenced with immunoSEQ multiplex PCR; TCRdb's copy has only in-frame clones and lacks some. That table gives V, J and clone size, and the DNA gave D and trimming. The profile shows 2 million to 2.5 million clones, 85% to 95% of them singletons.

The V call is TRBV5-1, the J call TRBJ1-2; 9 bases are shared with TRBD1. Specimen: naive CD4+ T cells from PBMCs. Subset defined: CD45RA+ positively selected. The source is a man between 18 and 35 years old in good health. Some clones in this sample may be carry-over from other donors' samples. CDR3 coding DNA: TGCGCCAGCAGCTGGGACAGGGCGGGCTATGGCTACACCTTC. It codes for CASSWDRAGYGYTF.